This is a list of T cell receptor beta chains from one sample in a study of T-cell memory formation after mild COVID-19. TCRdb analysed the 5' RACE reads with MiXCR anew, one entry per CDR3 protein. The data hold fewer than 150,000 distinct CDR3 sequences, with roughly 20% observed a single time. The material sequenced was PBMCs or a T cell subset sorted from them (not recorded which). These receptors were collected from a young man who had mild COVID-19 (a few samples of this study predate the infection). Cell type and time point are not known. CDR3s include the opening cysteine and the closing phenylalanine or tryptophan. A D gene is named only where the DNA matches it firmly. The size entry is marked missing in some rows and otherwise reads once, few, many or a size class.

V gene: TRBV9; D gene: -; J gene: TRBJ2-7; clone size: -; CDR3 DNA: TGTGCCAGCAGCCCCGCTGGGGGGACTCCCTACGAGCAGTACTTC; CDR3 protein: CASSPAGGTPYEQYF
V gene: TRBV20-1; D gene: -; J gene: TRBJ2-7; clone size: -; CDR3 DNA: TGCAGTGCTCTCCTCTCCGCGGGGCCCTCCTACGAGCAGTACTTC; CDR3 protein: CSALLSAGPSYEQYF
V gene: TRBV6-5; D gene: TRBD2; J gene: TRBJ2-1; clone size: -; CDR3 DNA: TGTGCCAGCAGCCGGACTAGCCGTAAGCACAATGAGCAGTTCTTC; CDR3 protein: CASSRTSRKHNEQFF
V gene: TRBV4-3; D gene: -; J gene: TRBJ2-7; clone size: -; CDR3 DNA: TGCGCCAGCAGCCAAGTTTTTACCGGACAATCCTACGAGCAGTACTTC; CDR3 protein: CASSQVFTGQSYEQYF
V gene: TRBV11-1; D gene: TRBD1; J gene: TRBJ1-1; clone size: -; CDR3 DNA: TGTGCCAGCAGCTTAAACAGGGGCACTGAAGCTTTCTTT; CDR3 protein: CASSLNRGTEAFF
V gene: TRBV4-1; D gene: TRBD2; J gene: TRBJ2-3; clone size: few; CDR3 DNA: TGCGCCAGCAGCCAATGGACTAGCGGAGATACGCAGTATTTT; CDR3 protein: CASSQWTSGDTQYF
V gene: TRBV12-3/TRBV12-4; D gene: TRBD1; J gene: TRBJ1-4; clone size: -; CDR3 DNA: TGTGCCAGCAGTCTCACCTTTGGCAGGGGGAGTGAAAAACTGTTTTTT; CDR3 protein: CASSLTFGRGSEKLFF
V gene: TRBV7-2; D gene: -; J gene: TRBJ2-3; clone size: -; CDR3 DNA: TGTGCCAGCAGCTTAACCACCCCGAGGCGGGGCCCAGATACGCAGTATTTT; CDR3 protein: CASSLTTPRRGPDTQYF
V gene: TRBV7-9; D gene: TRBD1; J gene: TRBJ2-1; clone size: few; CDR3 DNA: TGTGCCAGCAGGCCCGCCGGGACAGTCTCCTACAATGAGCAGTTCTTC; CDR3 protein: CASRPAGTVSYNEQFF
V gene: TRBV27; D gene: -; J gene: TRBJ1-4; clone size: -; CDR3 DNA: TGTGCCAGCCGACGTTATACGGGACTGGGGGAAAAACTGTTTTTT; CDR3 protein: CASRRYTGLGEKLFF
V gene: TRBV4-3; D gene: -; J gene: TRBJ2-6; clone size: -; CDR3 DNA: TGCGCCAGCAGCCCGAACTCTGGGGCCAACGTCCTGACTTTC; CDR3 protein: CASSPNSGANVLTF
V gene: TRBV28; D gene: TRBD1; J gene: TRBJ2-1; clone size: -; CDR3 DNA: TGTGCCAGCAGTTTGCAGGGGGCTATCAATGAGCAGTTCTTC; CDR3 protein: CASSLQGAINEQFF
V gene: TRBV4-2; D gene: TRBD2; J gene: TRBJ2-3; clone size: -; CDR3 DNA: TGTGCCAGCAGCCAAGATGATAGCGGGGGGGCAGATACGCAGTATTTT; CDR3 protein: CASSQDDSGGADTQYF
V gene: TRBV6-4; D gene: -; J gene: TRBJ2-1; clone size: -; CDR3 DNA: TGTGCCAGCAGTGACGGAGATTCACGATACAGGGAGTATAGCTCCTACAATGAGCAGTTCTTC; CDR3 protein: CASSDGDSRYREYSSYNEQFF
V gene: TRBV19; D gene: -; J gene: TRBJ2-1; clone size: few; CDR3 DNA: TGTGCCAGTAGAAGTTCGGCGAGCTCCTACAATGAGCAGTTCTTC; CDR3 protein: CASRSSASSYNEQFF
V gene: TRBV7-8; D gene: -; J gene: TRBJ2-3; clone size: few; CDR3 DNA: TGTGCCAGCAGCGCCCAGATCACCCGCGGCACAGATACGCAGTATTTT; CDR3 protein: CASSAQITRGTDTQYF
V gene: TRBV19; D gene: -; J gene: TRBJ2-3; clone size: -; CDR3 DNA: TGTGCCAGCGGGGGCTTAACTAGCACAGATACGCAGTATTTT; CDR3 protein: CASGGLTSTDTQYF
V gene: TRBV27; D gene: TRBD2; J gene: TRBJ2-1; clone size: -; CDR3 DNA: TGTGCCAGCATATCTAGCGGGGGTTACAATGAGCAGTTCTTC; CDR3 protein: CASISSGGYNEQFF
V gene: TRBV27; D gene: TRBD1; J gene: TRBJ1-6; clone size: -; CDR3 DNA: TGTGCCAGCAGGGACAGGGGGTACGGTTCACCCCTCCACTTT; CDR3 protein: CASRDRGYGSPLHF
V gene: TRBV7-3; D gene: -; J gene: TRBJ2-1; clone size: few; CDR3 DNA: TGTGCCAGCAGCTTAACTATGTCCAGGGCCTATGAGCAGTTCTTC; CDR3 protein: CASSLTMSRAYEQFF
V gene: TRBV7-2; D gene: TRBD2; J gene: TRBJ2-1; clone size: -; CDR3 DNA: TGTGCCAGCAGCTACGAGGGGGGCGGGACTAGTCTCGGTGAGCAGTTCTTC; CDR3 protein: CASSYEGGGTSLGEQFF
V gene: TRBV7-9; D gene: -; J gene: TRBJ2-5; clone size: -; CDR3 DNA: TGTGCCAGCAGCAACCGACTAGTTTATGAGCAAGAGACCCAGTACTTC; CDR3 protein: CASSNRLVYEQETQYF
V gene: TRBV20-1; D gene: -; J gene: TRBJ1-1; clone size: -; CDR3 DNA: TGCAGTGCTGAATCACAGGGAGGAACTGAAGCTTTCTTT; CDR3 protein: CSAESQGGTEAFF
V gene: TRBV27; D gene: TRBD1; J gene: TRBJ1-2; clone size: -; CDR3 DNA: TGTGCCAGTCACCGGACAGGGGCCGTACAGACCCATGGCTACACCTTC; CDR3 protein: CASHRTGAVQTHGYTF
V gene: TRBV18; D gene: -; J gene: TRBJ2-3; clone size: few; CDR3 DNA: TGTGCCAGCTCACCTGGGGTTCATGAGCGGGCAGATACGCAGTATTTT; CDR3 protein: CASSPGVHERADTQYF
V gene: TRBV7-9; D gene: TRBD1; J gene: TRBJ2-3; clone size: few; CDR3 DNA: TGTGCCAGCAGCTGGGGACAGGGGGTGGCAGATACGCAGTATTTT; CDR3 protein: CASSWGQGVADTQYF
V gene: TRBV5-1; D gene: -; J gene: TRBJ1-5; clone size: -; CDR3 DNA: TGCGCCAGCAGCTTGGAAGCAGGGCGCAATCAGCCCCAGCATTTT; CDR3 protein: CASSLEAGRNQPQHF
V gene: TRBV6-5; D gene: -; J gene: TRBJ1-1; clone size: -; CDR3 DNA: TGTGCCAGCAGTTACTCGACGGCAGGGACGAACACTGAAGCTTTCTTT; CDR3 protein: CASSYSTAGTNTEAFF
V gene: TRBV6-1; D gene: -; J gene: TRBJ2-7; clone size: few; CDR3 DNA: TGTGCCAGCAGCGACCAGACAGGAACTTTCTCCTACGAGCAGTACTTC; CDR3 protein: CASSDQTGTFSYEQYF
V gene: TRBV7-3; D gene: TRBD2; J gene: TRBJ2-1; clone size: -; CDR3 DNA: TGTGCCAGCAGCTCCGAGACTAGCGGGGAAGATGAGCAGTTCTTC; CDR3 protein: CASSSETSGEDEQFF
V gene: TRBV6-6; D gene: TRBD1; J gene: TRBJ2-7; clone size: -; CDR3 DNA: TGTGCCAGCAGTGGGACAGCCTCCTACGAGCAGTACTTC; CDR3 protein: CASSGTASYEQYF
V gene: TRBV5-1; D gene: TRBD1; J gene: TRBJ1-1; clone size: -; CDR3 DNA: TGCGCCAGCAGCTTCAGTCAGGGGGCGGAAGCTTTCTTT; CDR3 protein: CASSFSQGAEAFF